The sequence of this T cell receptor beta chain was determined in a study of radiotherapy plus CTLA-4 blockade in lung cancer. Study as a whole: For 15% to 20% of patients, objective responses occurred, and about 30% had disease control. Study-wide points: Tumor-derived TCR clones expanded in blood after radiotherapy plus ipilimumab. How blood T cell clones changed early, along with interferon-beta, reportedly forecast response best.

Worth noting for this clone: What it binds is not known.

Patients with chemo-refractory metastatic non-small-cell lung cancer received focal radiation plus CTLA-4 blockade with ipilimumab. Germline V gene data show CDR1 as MNHEY and CDR2 as SMNVEV (reference sequence). The ends were cut back, 4 bases at V and 6 bases at J, with 18 bases in the middle. There are 15 residues in the CDR3. Assay used: immunoSEQ multiplex PCR; TCRdb lists only in-frame clones, some missing. The sample contains fewer than 140,000 clones, around 85% of which appear only once. The sequences come from peripheral blood, collected from a patient treated with radiotherapy plus ipilimumab. This receptor was identified in a human donor with non-small cell lung cancer that progressed on radiotherapy plus ipilimumab. Some clones in this sample may be carry-over from other donors' samples. The chain links TRBV27 to TRBJ2-5; D not resolved. CDR3 loop: CASSSPSTRTKTQYF. The DNA of the CDR3 is TGTGCCAGCAGTTCTCCCTCGACAAGGACCAAGACCCAGTACTTC.